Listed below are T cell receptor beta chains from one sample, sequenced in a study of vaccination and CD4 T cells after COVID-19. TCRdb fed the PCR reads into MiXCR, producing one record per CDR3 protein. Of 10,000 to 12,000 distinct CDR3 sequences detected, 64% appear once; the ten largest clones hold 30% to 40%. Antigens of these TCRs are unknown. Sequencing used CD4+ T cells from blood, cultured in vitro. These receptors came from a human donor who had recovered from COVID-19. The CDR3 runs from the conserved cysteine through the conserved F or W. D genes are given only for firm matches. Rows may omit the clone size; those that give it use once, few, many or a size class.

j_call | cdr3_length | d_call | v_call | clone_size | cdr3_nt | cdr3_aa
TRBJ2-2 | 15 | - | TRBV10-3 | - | TGTGCCATCAGTGAGCGGGCAGGGGAATCCGGGGAGCTGTTTTTT | CAISERAGESGELFF
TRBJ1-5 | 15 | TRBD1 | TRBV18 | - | TGTGCCAGCTCACCGGACAGGGGGCAGGGTCAGCCCCAGCATTTT | CASSPDRGQGQPQHF
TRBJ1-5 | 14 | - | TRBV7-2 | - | TGTGCCAGCAGCGGCCGGGACAGCAATCAGCCCCAGCATTTT | CASSGRDSNQPQHF
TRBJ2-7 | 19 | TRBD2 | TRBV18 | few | TGTGCCAGCTCACCCGCCTGGGGGACTAGCGGGAGTTCCGCCTACGAGCAGTACTTC | CASSPAWGTSGSSAYEQYF
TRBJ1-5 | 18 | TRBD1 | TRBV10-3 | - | TGTGCCATCAGTGAGAAGCCAGGGGGGAGCGGTAGCAATCAGCCCCAGCATTTT | CAISEKPGGSGSNQPQHF
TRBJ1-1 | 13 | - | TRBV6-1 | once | TGTGCCTCGACACGAGGGTCGAACACTGAAGCTTTCTTT | CASTRGSNTEAFF
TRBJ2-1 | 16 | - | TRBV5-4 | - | TGTGCCAGCAGCTTACTACAGGGTCCTCCCTACAATGAGCAGTTCTTC | CASSLLQGPPYNEQFF
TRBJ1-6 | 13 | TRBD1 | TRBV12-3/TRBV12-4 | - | TGTGCCAGCAGTTCCAGGGGGGCTTCACCCCTCCACTTT | CASSSRGASPLHF
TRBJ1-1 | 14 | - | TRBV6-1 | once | TGTGCCAGCAGTGAATTACAGGTGGGCACTGAAGCTTTCTTT | CASSELQVGTEAFF
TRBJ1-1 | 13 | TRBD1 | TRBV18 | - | TGTGCCAGCTCACCCCAGGGGGGCTGGGATGCTTTCTTT | CASSPQGGWDAFF
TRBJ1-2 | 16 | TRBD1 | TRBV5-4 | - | TGTGCCAGCAGCTTGTCGAGACAGGGTATAAACTATGGCTACACCTTC | CASSLSRQGINYGYTF
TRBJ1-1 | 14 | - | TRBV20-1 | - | TGCAGTGCTAGAGATATTACGCGGGTTTATGAAGCTTTCTTT | CSARDITRVYEAFF
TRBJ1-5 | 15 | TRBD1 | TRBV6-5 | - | TGTGCCAGCAGTTACAGGACAGGGGGCGGGCAGCCCCAGCATTTT | CASSYRTGGGQPQHF
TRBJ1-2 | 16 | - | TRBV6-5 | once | TGTGCCAGCAGTTACTCTATAAGGGAGGCTAACTATGGCTACACCTTC | CASSYSIREANYGYTF
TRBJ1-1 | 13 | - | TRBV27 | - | TGTGCCAGCAGGTTCGGAATTTACACTGAAGCTTTCTTT | CASRFGIYTEAFF